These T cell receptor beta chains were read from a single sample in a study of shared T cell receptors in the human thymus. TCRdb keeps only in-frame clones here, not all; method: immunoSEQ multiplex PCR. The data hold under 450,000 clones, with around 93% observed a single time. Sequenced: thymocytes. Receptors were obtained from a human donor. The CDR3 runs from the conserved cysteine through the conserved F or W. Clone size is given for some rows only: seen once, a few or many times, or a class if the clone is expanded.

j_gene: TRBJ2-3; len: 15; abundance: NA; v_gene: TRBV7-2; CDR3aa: CASSLGGVGTDTQYF
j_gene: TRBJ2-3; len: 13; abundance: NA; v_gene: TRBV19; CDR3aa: CASSIQSTDTQYF
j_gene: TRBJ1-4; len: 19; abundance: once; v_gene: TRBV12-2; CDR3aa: CASRLASDRTLSTGEKLFF
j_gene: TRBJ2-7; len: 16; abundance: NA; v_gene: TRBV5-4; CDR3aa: CASSLDSSGRAGEQYF
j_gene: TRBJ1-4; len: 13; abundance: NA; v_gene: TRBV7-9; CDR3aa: CASSLGLTEKLFF
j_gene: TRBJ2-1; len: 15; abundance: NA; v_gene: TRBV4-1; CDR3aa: CASSQEGTVSSVQFF
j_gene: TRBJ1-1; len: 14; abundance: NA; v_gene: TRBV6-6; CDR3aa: CASSYSMGASEAFF
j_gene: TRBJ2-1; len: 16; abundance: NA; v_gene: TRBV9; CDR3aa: CASSVSRLARVDEQFF
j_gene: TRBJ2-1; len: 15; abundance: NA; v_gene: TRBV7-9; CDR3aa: CASSLRASGNNEQFF
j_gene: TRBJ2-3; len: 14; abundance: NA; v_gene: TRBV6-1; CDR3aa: CASSVGQVLDTQYF
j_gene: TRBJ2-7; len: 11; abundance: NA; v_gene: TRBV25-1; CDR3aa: CASSSVYGQYF
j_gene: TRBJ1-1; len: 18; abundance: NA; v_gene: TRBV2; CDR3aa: CASSGRPEVTGMNTEAFF
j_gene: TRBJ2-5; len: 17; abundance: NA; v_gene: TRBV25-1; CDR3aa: CASSANPGAGGMETQYF
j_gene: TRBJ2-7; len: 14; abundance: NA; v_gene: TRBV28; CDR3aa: CASSFVQGLYEQYF
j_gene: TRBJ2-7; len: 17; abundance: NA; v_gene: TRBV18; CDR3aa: CASSPPALTDPYYEQYF
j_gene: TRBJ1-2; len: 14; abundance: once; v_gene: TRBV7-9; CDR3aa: CASSLDEGLTGYTF
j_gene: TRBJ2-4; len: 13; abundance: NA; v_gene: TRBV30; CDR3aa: CGVGGLAKNIQYF
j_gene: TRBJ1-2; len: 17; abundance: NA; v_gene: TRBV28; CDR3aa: CASSLPRDRDRDYGYTF
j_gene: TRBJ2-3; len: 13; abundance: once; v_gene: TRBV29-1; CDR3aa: CSVEPPKTDTQYF
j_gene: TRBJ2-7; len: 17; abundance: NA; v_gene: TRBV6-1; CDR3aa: CASSGRLAATTTYEQYF
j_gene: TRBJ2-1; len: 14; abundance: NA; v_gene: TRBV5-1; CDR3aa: CASSVDRGPNEQFF
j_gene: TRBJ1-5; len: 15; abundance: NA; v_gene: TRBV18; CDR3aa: CASSPRGTGFQPQHF
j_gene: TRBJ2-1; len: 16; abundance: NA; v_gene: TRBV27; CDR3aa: CASSPGLAGDYNEQFF
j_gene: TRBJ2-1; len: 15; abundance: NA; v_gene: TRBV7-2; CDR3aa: CASSRTSGRRNEQFF
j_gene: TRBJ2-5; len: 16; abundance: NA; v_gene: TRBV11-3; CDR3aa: CASSLGQGKGQETQYF
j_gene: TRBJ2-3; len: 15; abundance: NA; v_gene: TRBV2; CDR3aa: CASSHPSGSVPTQYF
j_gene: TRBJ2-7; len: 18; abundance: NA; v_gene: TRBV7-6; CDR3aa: CASSLGTPIGRPPYEQYF
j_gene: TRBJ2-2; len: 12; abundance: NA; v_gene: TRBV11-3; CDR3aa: CASRDDGGELFF
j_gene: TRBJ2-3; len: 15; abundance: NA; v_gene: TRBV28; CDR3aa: CASSLRRRELDTQYF
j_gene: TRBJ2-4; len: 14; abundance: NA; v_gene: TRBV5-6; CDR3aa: CASSLSGPKNIQYF
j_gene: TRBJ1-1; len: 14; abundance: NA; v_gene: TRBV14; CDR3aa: CASSQVNSSIEAFF
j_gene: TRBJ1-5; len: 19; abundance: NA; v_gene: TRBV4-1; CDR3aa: CASSQDRGTPGNSNQPQHF
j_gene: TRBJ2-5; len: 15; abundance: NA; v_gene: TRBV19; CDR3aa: CASGWAGGITQTQYF
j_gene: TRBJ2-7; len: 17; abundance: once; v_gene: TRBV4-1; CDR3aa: CASSQDLRLAGVYEQYF
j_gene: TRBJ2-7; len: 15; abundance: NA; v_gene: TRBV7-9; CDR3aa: CASSLGRDRSAEQYF
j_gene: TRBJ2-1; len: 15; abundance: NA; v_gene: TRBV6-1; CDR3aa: CASSEGTTTYNEQFF
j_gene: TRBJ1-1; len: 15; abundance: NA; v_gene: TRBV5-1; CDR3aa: CASSSGTGFNTEAFF
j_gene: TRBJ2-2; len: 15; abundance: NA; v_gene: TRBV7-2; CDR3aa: CASSLVTRVTGELFF
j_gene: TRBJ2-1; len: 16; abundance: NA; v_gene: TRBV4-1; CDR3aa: CASSQDQGNHSNEQFF
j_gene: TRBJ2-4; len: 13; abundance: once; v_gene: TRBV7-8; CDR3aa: CAAKSLAKNIQYF
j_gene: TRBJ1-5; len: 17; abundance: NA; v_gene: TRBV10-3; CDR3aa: CAISESYPGPEHQPQHF
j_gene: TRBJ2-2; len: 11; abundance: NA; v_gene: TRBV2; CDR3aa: CASSPPSKLFF
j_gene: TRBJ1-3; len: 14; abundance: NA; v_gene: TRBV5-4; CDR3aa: CASSPQGPGNTIYF
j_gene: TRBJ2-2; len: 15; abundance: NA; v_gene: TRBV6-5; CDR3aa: CASSRLAGGTGELFF
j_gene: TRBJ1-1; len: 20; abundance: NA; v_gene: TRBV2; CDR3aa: CASSDYPKSFSRTENTEAFF